This TCR beta chain is drawn from a study of cytomegalovirus exposure and HLA in healthy donors. Study context: Researchers previously reported finding 117 million unique TCR beta sequences from 170 million or so T cells. Study results and caveats: The classifier reportedly diagnosed cytomegalovirus status with high specificity and sensitivity.

In germline, CDR1 is LNHDA, CDR2 SQIVND (reference sequence). Between the trimmed V and J ends, which lost 9 bases and 3 bases, there was a span of 19 bases. The CDR3 is 15 residues long. This PCR relied on a set of 60 Vbeta primers and 13 Jbeta primers. Assay used: immunoSEQ multiplex PCR; TCRdb lists only in-frame clones, some missing. The repertoire holds over 150,000 clones, with more than 65% as singletons. Samples came from healthy bone marrow donors. Notes on this clone: The antigen remains unidentified.

The V call is TRBV19, the J call TRBJ2-3; a weak D match, TRBD2 (6 bases). The sequenced material came from PBMCs. This receptor was identified in a middle-aged woman in good health and CMV-seropositive. CDR3 nucleotides: TGTGCCAGCCGAGACTTCTACCGGGAGACAGATACGCAGTATTTT. It codes for CASRDFYRETDTQYF.